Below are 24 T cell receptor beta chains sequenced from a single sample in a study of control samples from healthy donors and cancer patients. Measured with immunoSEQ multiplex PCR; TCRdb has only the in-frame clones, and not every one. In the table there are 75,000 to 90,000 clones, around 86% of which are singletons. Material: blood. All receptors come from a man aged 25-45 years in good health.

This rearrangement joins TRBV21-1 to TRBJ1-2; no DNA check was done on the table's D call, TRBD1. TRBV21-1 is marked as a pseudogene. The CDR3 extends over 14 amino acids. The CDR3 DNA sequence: TGTGCCAGCAGCGTTGACAGGTTCAACTATGGCTACACCTTC. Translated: CASSVDRFNYGYTF.

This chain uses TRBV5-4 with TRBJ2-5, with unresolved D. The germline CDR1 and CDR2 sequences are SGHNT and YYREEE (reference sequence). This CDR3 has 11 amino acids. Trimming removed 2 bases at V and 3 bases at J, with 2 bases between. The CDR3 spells CASSFKETQYF. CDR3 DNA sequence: TGTGCCAGCAGCTTTAAAGAGACCCAGTACTTC.

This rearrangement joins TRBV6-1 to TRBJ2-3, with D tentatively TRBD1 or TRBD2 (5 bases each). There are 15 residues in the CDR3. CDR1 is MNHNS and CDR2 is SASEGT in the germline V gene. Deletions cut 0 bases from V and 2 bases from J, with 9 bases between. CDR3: CASSEAWGYTDTQYF. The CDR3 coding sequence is TGTGCCAGCAGTGAAGCCTGGGGGTACACAGATACGCAGTATTTT.

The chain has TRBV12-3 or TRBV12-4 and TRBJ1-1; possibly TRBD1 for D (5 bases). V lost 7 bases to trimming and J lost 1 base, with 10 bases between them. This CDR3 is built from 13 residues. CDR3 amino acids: CASNLDRNTEAFF. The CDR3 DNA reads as TGTGCCAGCAACCTAGACAGGAACACTGAAGCTTTCTTT.

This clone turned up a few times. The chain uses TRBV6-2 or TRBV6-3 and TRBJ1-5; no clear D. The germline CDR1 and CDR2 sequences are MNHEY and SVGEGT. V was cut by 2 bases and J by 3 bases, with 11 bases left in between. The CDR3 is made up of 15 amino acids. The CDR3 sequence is CASSYEAVVNQPQHF. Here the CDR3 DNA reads TGTGCCAGCAGTTACGAGGCGGTCGTCAATCAGCCCCAGCATTTT.

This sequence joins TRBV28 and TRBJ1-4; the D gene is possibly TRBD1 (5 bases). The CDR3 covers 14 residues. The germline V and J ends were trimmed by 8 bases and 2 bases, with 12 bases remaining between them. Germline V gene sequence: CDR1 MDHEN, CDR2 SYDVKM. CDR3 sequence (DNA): TGTGCCAGCGGCAGGGTTGGGACTAATGAAAAACTGTTTTTT. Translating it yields CASGRVGTNEKLFF. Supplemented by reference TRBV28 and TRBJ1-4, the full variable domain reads DVKVTQSSRYLVKRTGEKVFLECVQDMDHENMFWYRQDPGLGLRLIYFSYDVKMKEKGDIPEGYSVSREKKERFSLILESASTNQTSMYLCASGRVGTNEKLFFGSGTQLSVL.

The DNA for the CDR3 is TGCGCCAGCAGCTTTGGGACAGGGAACTATGGCTACACCTTC. Translation: CASSFGTGNYGYTF. This sequence joins TRBV5-1 and TRBJ1-2; 9 bases match TRBD1. The CDR3 consists of 14 residues. V lost 2 bases to trimming and J lost 2 bases; unmatched junction nucleotides: 1. The germline V gene has CDR1 SGHRS and CDR2 YFSETQ.

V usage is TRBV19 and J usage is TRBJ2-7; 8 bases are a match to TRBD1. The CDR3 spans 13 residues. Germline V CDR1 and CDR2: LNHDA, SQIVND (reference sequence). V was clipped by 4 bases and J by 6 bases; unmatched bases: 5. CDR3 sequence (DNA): TGTGCCAGTAGTAACGACAGGGGCGGCGAGCAGTACGTC. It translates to CASSNDRGGEQYV.

The CDR3 coding sequence is TGTGCCATCAGGGACAGGGGTTATGGCTACACCTTC. Translation: CAIRDRGYGYTF. J is TRBJ1-2 and V is TRBV10-3, with 9 bases matching TRBD1. The CDR3 spans 12 residues. V lost 6 bases, J lost 5 bases, and 1 base stayed unmatched. From germline, CDR1 is ENHRY and CDR2 SYGVKD.

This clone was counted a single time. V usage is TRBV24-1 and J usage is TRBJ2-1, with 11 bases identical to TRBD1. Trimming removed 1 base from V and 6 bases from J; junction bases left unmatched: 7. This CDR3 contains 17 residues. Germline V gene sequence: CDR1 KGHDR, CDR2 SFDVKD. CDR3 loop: CATSDLWDRGEPNEQFF. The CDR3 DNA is TGTGCCACCAGTGATTTATGGGACAGGGGGGAACCCAATGAGCAGTTCTTC.

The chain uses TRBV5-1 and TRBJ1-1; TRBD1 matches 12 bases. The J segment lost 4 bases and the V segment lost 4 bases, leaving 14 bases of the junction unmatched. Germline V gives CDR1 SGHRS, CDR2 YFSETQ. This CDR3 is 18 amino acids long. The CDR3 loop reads CASSTPGQGAQWGTEAFF. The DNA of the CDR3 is TGCGCCAGCAGCACTCCGGGACAGGGGGCACAATGGGGCACTGAAGCTTTCTTT.

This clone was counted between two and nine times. The CDR3 loop reads CASSLQGAEETQYF. DNA for the CDR3: TGTGCCAGCAGCTTACAGGGGGCGGAAGAGACCCAGTACTTC. The V gene is TRBV5-4, the J gene TRBJ2-5; 9 bases agree with TRBD1. V lost 2 bases to trimming and J lost 3 bases; unmatched junction nucleotides: 2. This CDR3 is 14 amino acids long. Germline V gene lookup returns CDR1 SGHNT and CDR2 YYREEE (reference sequence).

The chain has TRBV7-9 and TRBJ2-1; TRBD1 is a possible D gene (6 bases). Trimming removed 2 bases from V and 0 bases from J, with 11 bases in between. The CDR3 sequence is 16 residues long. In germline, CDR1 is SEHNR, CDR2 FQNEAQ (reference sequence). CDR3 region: CASSLPRTASYNEQFF. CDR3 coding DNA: TGTGCCAGCAGCTTACCGCGGACAGCCTCCTACAATGAGCAGTTCTTC.

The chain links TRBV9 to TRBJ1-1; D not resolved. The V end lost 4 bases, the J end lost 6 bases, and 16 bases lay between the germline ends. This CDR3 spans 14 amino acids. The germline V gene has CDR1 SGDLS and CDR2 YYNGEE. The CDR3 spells CASSFPPGGAEAFF. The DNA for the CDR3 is TGTGCCAGCAGCTTCCCGCCGGGTGGGGCTGAAGCTTTCTTT.

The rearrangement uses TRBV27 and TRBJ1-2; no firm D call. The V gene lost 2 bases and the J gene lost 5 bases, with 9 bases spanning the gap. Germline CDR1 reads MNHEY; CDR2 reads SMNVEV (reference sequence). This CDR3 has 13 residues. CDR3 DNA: TGTGCCAGCAGTTTAGAGGCGGGGTATGGCTACACCTTC. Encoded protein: CASSLEAGYGYTF.

In DNA form, the CDR3 reads TGTGCCAGCAGTAAACATAAGGGCGGAAGAAATGAGCAGTTCTTC. It specifies CASSKHKGGRNEQFF. The genes are TRBV6-5 and TRBJ2-1; D gene uncertain. CDR1 is MNHEY and CDR2 is SVGAGI in the germline V gene. This CDR3 contains 15 residues. Trimming removed 5 bases at V and 7 bases at J, with 18 bases between.

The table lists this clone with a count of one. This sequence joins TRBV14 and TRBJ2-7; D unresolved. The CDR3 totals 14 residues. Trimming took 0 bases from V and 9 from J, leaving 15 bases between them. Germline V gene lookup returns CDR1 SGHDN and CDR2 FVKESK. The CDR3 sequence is CASSQEGTGLPQYF. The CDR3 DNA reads TGTGCCAGCAGCCAAGAGGGCACCGGGCTACCGCAGTACTTC.

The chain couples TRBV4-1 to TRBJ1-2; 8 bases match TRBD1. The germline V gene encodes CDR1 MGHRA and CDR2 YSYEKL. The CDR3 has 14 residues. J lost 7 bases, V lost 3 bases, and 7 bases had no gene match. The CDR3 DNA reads TGCGCCAGCAGCCAGGACGACAGGGGCCCTGGCTACACCTTC. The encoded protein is CASSQDDRGPGYTF.

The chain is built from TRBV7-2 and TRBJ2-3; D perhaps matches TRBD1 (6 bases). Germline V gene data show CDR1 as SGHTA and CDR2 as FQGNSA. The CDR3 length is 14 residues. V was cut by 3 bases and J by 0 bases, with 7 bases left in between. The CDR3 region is CASSLGASTDTQYF. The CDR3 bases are TGTGCCAGCAGCTTGGGGGCTAGCACAGATACGCAGTATTTT.

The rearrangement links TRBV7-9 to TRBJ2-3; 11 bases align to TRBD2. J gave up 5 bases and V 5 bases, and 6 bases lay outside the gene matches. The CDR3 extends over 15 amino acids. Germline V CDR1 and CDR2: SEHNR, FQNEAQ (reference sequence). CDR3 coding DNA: TGTGCCAGCAGCGAGACTAGCGGGGCGAGAGATACGCAGTATTTT. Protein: CASSETSGARDTQYF. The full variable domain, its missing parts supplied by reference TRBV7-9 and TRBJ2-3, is DTGVSQNPRHKITKRGQNVTFRCDPISEHNRLYWYRQTLGQGPEFLTYFQNEAQLEKSRLLSDRFSAERPKGSFSTLEIQRTEQGDSAMYLCASSETSGARDTQYFGPGTRLTVL.

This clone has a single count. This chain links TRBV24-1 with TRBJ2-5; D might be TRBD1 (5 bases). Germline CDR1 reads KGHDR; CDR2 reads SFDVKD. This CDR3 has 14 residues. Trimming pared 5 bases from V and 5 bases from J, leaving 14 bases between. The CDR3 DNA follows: TGTGCCACCAGTGCGGCACAAGCAGGGGAGACCCAGTACTTC. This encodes CATSAAQAGETQYF.

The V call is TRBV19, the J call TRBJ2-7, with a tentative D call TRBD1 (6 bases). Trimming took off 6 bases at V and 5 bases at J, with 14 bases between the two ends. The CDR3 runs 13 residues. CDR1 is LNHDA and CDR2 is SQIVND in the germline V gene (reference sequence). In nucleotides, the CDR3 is TGTGCCAGTAGAGACAGGAGGCGAGACGAGCAGTACTTC. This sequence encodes CASRDRRRDEQYF.

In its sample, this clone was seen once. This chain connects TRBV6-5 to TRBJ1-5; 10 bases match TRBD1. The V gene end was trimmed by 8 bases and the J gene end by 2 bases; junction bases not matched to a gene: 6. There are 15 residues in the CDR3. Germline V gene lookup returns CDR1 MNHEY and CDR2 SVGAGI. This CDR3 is CASGGQGTGNQPQHF. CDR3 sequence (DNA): TGTGCCAGCGGGGGACAGGGGACGGGCAATCAGCCCCAGCATTTT.

The CDR3 nucleotides are TGTGCCAGCGGCCAGGGGGCATTTGATGAAGCTTTCTTT. As protein: CASGQGAFDEAFF. The rearrangement links TRBV6-5 to TRBJ1-1; 8 bases are shared with TRBD1. This CDR3 comprises 13 residues. V trimming: 8 bases; J trimming: 7 bases; junction bases outside the gene matches: 9. Germline V gene data show CDR1 as MNHEY and CDR2 as SVGAGI.